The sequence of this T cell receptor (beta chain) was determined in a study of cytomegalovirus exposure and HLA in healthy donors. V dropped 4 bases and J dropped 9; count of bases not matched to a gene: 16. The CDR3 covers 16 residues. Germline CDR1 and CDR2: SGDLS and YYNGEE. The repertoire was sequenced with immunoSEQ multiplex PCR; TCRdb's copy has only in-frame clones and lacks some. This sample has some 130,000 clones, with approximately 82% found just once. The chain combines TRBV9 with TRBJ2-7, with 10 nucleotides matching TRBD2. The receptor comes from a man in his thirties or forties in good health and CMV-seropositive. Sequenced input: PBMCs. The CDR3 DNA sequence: TGTGCCAGCAGCCCCCAGCGGACTAGCGGCCCCCTTTGGCAGTACTTC. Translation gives CASSPQRTSGPLWQYF.